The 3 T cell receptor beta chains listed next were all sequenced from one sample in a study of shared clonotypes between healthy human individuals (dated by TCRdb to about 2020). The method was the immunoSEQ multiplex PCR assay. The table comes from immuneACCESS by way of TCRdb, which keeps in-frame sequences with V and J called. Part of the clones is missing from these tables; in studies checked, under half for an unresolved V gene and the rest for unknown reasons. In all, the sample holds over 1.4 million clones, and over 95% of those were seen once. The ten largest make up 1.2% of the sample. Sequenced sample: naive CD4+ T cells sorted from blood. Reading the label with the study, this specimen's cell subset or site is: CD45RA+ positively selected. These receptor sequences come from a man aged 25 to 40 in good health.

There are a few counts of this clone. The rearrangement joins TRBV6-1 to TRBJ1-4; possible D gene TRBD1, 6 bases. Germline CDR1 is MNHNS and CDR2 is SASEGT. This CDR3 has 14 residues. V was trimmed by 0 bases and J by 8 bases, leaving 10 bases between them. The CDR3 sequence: CASSEARGGEKLFF. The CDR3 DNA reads TGTGCCAGCAGTGAAGCCAGGGGCGGCGAAAAACTGTTTTTT.

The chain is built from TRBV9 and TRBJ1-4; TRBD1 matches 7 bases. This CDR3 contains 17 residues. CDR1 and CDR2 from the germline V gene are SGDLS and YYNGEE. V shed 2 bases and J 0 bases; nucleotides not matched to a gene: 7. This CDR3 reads CASSVGQVFATNEKLFF. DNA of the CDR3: TGTGCCAGCAGCGTCGGACAGGTTTTTGCAACTAATGAAAAACTGTTTTTT.

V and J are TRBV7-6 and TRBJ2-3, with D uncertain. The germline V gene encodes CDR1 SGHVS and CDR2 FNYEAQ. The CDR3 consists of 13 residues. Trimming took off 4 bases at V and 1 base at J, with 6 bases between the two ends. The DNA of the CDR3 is TGTGCCAGCAGCTCGGTAGGCACAGATACGCAGTATTTT. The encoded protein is CASSSVGTDTQYF.